Given below is one TCR beta chain in context. Its specificity is not known. Germline V gives CDR1 LNHDA, CDR2 SQIVND (reference sequence). The ends were cut back, 5 bases at V and 4 bases at J, with 9 bases in the middle. The length of the CDR3 is 13 residues. The data stem from a study of T cell responses to AZD1222 COVID-19 vaccine. Points from the study as a whole: Of the AZD1222 recipients, only 5 to 7 were seropositive at baseline.

Repertoires were generated with immunoSEQ multiplex PCR, while TCRdb's copy carries only in-frame clones and drops some. The table has approximately 150,000 clones, roughly nine tenths seen once. This receptor was obtained from an adult in good health. Sequenced material: peripheral blood, taken on day 0 of AZD1222 vaccination. V gene TRBV19 combines with J gene TRBJ1-5; D is unresolved. The CDR3: CASSWTGNQPQHF. CDR3 bases: TGTGCCAGTAGTTGGACTGGGAATCAGCCCCAGCATTTT.